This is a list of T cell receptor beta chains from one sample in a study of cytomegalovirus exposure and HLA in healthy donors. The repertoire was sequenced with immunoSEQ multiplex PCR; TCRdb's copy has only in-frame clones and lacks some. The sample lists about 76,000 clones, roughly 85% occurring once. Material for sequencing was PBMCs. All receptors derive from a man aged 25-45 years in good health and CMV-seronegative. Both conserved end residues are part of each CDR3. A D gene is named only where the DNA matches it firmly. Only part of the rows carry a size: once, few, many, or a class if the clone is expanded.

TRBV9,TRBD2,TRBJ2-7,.,CASSVGWQAGEQYF,TGTGCCAGCAGCGTAGGGTGGCAAGCGGGAGAGCAGTACTTC
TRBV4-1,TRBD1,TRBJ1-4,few,CASSHPGQGIPNEKLFF,TGCGCCAGCAGCCACCCGGGACAGGGGATCCCTAATGAAAAACTGTTTTTT
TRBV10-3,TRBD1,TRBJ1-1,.,CAISESDRPPNTEAFF,TGTGCCATCAGTGAATCGGACAGGCCACCGAACACTGAAGCTTTCTTT
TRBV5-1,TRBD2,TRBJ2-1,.,CASSLSGAAYNEQFF,TGCGCCAGCAGCTTGAGCGGGGCTGCCTACAATGAGCAGTTCTTC
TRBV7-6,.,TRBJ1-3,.,CASSHPTRGVGNTIYF,TGTGCCAGCAGCCACCCAACCAGGGGTGTCGGAAACACCATATATTTT
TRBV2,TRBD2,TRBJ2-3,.,CAIGAGAAGDTQYF,TGTGCCATCGGAGCGGGAGCAGCCGGAGATACGCAGTATTTT
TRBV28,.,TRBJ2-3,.,CASSSSGVGTDTQYF,TGTGCCAGCAGTTCATCAGGGGTCGGCACAGATACGCAGTATTTT
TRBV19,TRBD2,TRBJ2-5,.,CASGPLAGEGTQYF,TGTGCCAGTGGACCTCTAGCGGGGGAAGGGACCCAGTACTTC
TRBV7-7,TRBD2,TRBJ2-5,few,CASSGTSGGVETQYF,TGTGCTAGCAGTGGGACTAGCGGGGGGGTAGAGACCCAGTACTTC
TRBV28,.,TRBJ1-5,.,CASIPGGDRQPQHF,TGTGCCAGCATCCCCGGGGGGGACCGCCAGCCCCAGCATTTT
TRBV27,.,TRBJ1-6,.,CASSLSYQKPPHF,TGTGCCAGCAGTTTATCCTACCAAAAACCACCCCACTTT
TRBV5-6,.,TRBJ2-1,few,CASSRRGGYNEQFF,TGTGCCAGCAGCCGACGAGGGGGCTACAATGAGCAGTTCTTC
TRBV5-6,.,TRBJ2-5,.,CASSLYSASVEQYF,TGTGCCAGCAGCTTGTATTCTGCGTCCGTAGAGCAGTACTTC
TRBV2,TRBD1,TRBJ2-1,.,CASSRDRGRSDNEQFF,TGTGCCAGCAGCCGGGACAGGGGGCGATCTGACAATGAGCAGTTCTTC
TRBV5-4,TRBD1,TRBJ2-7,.,CAVGNRDRISYEQYF,TGTGCCGTTGGGAACCGGGACAGGATATCCTACGAGCAGTACTTC
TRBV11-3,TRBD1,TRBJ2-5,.,CASRRTGEETQYF,TGTGCCAGCAGAAGGACAGGGGAAGAGACCCAGTACTTC
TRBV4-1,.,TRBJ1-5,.,CASSQERMAGNQPQHF,TGCGCCAGCAGCCAAGAAAGGATGGCAGGGAATCAGCCCCAGCATTTT
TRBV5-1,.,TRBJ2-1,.,CASSPLPLREQFF,TGCGCCAGCAGCCCCTTACCCCTCAGGGAGCAGTTCTTC
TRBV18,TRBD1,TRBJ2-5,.,CASSPQGRGLQETQYF,TGTGCCAGCTCACCCCAGGGCAGGGGGCTTCAAGAGACCCAGTACTTC
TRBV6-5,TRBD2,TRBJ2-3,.,CASSYLTSGADTQYF,TGTGCCAGCAGTTACTTAACTAGCGGGGCGGATACGCAGTATTTT
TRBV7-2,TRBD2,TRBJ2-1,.,CASSSPAGGAYNEQFF,TGTGCCAGCAGCTCCCCTGCGGGAGGTGCCTACAATGAGCAGTTCTTC
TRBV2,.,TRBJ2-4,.,CASSLTESNIQYF,TGTGCCAGCAGTCTGACAGAGTCCAACATTCAGTACTTC
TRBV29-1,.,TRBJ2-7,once,CSVAPGTISYEQYF,TGCAGCGTGGCGCCCGGGACAATCTCCTACGAGCAGTACTTC
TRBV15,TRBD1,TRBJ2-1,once,CATSRYRGNEQFF,TGTGCCACCAGCAGGTACAGGGGGAATGAGCAGTTCTTC
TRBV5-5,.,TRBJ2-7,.,CASSWFRIGGSSYEQYF,TGTGCCAGCAGCTGGTTCCGTATAGGGGGAAGCTCCTACGAGCAGTACTTC
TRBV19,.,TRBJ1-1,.,CASSTLIGHKAFF,TGTGCCAGTAGTACCCTCATAGGACACAAAGCTTTCTTT
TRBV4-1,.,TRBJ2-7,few,CASSQVMSEGMSYEQYF,TGCGCCAGCAGCCAAGTCATGTCCGAGGGAATGAGTTACGAGCAGTACTTC
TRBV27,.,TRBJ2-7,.,CASSIRGSYEQYF,TGTGCCAGCTCTATCAGGGGATCCTACGAGCAGTACTTC
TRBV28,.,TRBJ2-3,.,CASSSYGGASTDTQYF,TGTGCCAGCAGCAGTTACGGCGGGGCCAGCACAGATACGCAGTATTTT